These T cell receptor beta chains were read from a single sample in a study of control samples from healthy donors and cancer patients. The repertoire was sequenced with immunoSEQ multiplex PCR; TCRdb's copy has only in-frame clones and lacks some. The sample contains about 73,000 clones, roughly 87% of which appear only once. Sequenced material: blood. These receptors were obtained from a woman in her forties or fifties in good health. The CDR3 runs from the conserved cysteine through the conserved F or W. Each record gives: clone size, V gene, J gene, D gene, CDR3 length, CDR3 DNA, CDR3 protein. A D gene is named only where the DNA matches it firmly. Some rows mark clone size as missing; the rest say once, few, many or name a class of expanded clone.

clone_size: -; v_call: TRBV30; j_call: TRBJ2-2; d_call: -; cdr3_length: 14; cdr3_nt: TGTGCCTGGAGTGTAGGGACATCGGGAGGGGAGCTGTTTTTT; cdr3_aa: CAWSVGTSGGELFF
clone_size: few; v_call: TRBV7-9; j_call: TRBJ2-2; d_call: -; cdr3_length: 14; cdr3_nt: TGTGCCAGCAGCTTAGGCCAGAACACCGGGGAGCTGTTTTTT; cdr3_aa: CASSLGQNTGELFF
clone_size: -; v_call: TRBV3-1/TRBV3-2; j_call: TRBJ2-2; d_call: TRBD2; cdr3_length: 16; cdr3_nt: TGTGCCAGCAGCCGTAAGACTAGCGGGAGTGCCGGGGAGCTGTTTTTT; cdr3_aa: CASSRKTSGSAGELFF
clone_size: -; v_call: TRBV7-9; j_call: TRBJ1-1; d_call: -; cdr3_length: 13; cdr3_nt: TGTGCCAGCAGCTGGGGGGGTGACACTGAAGCTTTCTTT; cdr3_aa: CASSWGGDTEAFF
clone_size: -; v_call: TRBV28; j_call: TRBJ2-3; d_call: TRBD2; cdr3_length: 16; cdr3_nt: TGTGCCAGCAGTTTTGCGGGAGGGTTGGGAACAGATACGCAGTATTTT; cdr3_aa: CASSFAGGLGTDTQYF
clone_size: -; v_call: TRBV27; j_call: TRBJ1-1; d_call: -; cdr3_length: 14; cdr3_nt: TGTGCCAGCAGTTTATCTGGCGGGAACACTGAAGCTTTCTTT; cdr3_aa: CASSLSGGNTEAFF
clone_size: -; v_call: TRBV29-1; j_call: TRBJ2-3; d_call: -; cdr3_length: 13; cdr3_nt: TGCAGCGCCGAGCGGGCCAGCACAGATACGCAGTATTTT; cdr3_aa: CSAERASTDTQYF
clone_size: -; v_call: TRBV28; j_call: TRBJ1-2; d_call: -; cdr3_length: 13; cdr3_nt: TGTGCCAGCAGACCGGGACTCAACTATGGCTACACCTTC; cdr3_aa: CASRPGLNYGYTF
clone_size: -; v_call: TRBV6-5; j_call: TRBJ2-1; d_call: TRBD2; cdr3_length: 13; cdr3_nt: TGTGCCAGCAGTTACGGGGGGGAGAATGAGCAGTTCTTC; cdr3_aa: CASSYGGENEQFF
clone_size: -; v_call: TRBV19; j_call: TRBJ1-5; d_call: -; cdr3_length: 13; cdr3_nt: TGTGCCAGTAGTGGGTTCAGCAATCAGCCCCAGCATTTT; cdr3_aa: CASSGFSNQPQHF
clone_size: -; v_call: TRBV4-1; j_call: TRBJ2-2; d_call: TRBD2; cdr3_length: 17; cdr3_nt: TGCGCCAGCAGCCAAGAAACTAGCGGGAGAGGCACCGGGGAGCTGTTTTTT; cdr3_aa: CASSQETSGRGTGELFF
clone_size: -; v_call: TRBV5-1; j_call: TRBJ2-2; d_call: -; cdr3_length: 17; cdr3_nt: TGCGCCAGCATGGGACCAGGGCGAAATACGAACACCGGGGAGCTGTTTTTT; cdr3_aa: CASMGPGRNTNTGELFF
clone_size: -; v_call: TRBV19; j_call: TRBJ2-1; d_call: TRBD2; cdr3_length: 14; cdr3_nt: TGTGCCAGTAGTATCAGCGGGAGTGGGAATGAGCAGTTCTTC; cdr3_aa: CASSISGSGNEQFF
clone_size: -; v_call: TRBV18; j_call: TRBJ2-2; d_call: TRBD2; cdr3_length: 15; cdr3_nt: TGTGCCAGCTCTGGCCTAGCGGCCAACACCGGGGAGCTGTTTTTT; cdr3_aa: CASSGLAANTGELFF
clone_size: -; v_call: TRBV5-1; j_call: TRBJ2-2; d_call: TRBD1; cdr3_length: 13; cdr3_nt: TGCGCCAGCGAGACAGGGGACACCGGGGAGCTGTTTTTT; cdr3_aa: CASETGDTGELFF
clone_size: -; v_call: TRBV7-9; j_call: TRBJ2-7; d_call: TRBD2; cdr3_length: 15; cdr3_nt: TGTGCCAGCAGCCTAGCGGGGGACAGGAGCTACGAGCAGTACTTC; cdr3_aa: CASSLAGDRSYEQYF
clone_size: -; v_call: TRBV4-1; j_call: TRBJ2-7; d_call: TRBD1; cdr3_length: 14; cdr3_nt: TGCGCCAGCAGGGTAAGAGGGGGCCCCTACGAGCAGTACTTC; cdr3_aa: CASRVRGGPYEQYF
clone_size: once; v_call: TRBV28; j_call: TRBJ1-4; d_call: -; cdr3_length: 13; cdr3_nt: TGTGCCAGCACCCTGCCGCAGGATGAAAAACTGTTTTTT; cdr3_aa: CASTLPQDEKLFF
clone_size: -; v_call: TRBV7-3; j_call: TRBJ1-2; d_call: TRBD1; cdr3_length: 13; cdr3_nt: TGTGCCAGCAGCCTCCACAGGGGGGCAGGCTACACCTTC; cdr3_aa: CASSLHRGAGYTF
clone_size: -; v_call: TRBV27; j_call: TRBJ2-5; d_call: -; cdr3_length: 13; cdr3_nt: TGTGCCAGCATAGAGAGGGGAGGAGAGACCCAGTACTTC; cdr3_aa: CASIERGGETQYF
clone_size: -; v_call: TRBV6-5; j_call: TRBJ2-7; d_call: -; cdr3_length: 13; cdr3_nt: TGTGCCAGCGGTCGGGAAACACGCCACGAGCAGTACTTC; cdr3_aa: CASGRETRHEQYF
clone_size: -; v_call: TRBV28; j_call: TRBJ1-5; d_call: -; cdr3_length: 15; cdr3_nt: TGTGCCAGCACCGGTAACAGGGACGGCAATCAGCCCCAGCATTTT; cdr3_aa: CASTGNRDGNQPQHF
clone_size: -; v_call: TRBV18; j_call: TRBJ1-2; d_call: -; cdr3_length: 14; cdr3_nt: TGTGCCAGCTCACCAGCGCGGGACGTCTATGGCTACACCTTC; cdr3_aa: CASSPARDVYGYTF
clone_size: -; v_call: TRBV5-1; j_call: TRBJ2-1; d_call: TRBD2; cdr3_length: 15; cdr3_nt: TGCGCCAGCAGCCGAATGGGACTAGCGGACAATGAGCAGTTCTTC; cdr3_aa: CASSRMGLADNEQFF